Only a few counts were recorded for the clone carrying this T cell receptor (beta chain). Unique molecular identifiers were attached to individual cDNA molecules within the library. TCRdb redid the calling of the RACE reads with MiXCR, one entry per CDR3 protein. The sample contains around 120,000 distinct CDR3 sequences, roughly 14% of which appear only once. The V and J ends lost 2 bases and 1 base respectively, with 13 bases between them. The V gene's germline CDR1 is SGDLS and CDR2 YYNGEE. This CDR3 spans 16 amino acids. Noted time point: pre-sensitization, week 0. The sample's treatment: therapeutic diphenylcyclopropenone sensitization with weekly scalp DPC. These data come from a study of human T cells and chemical hapten exposure. For the study at large: Reading of the patch tests, which applied 0.01% DPC to the upper back, occurred at 6 days. From small differences in pooled library volume came most of the variation in per-sample TCR yields.

This sequence was found in a woman under 30 with alopecia areata. Some clones in this sample may be carry-over from other donors' samples. This chain uses TRBV9 with TRBJ1-3; D might be TRBD1 (6 bases). The material sequenced was whole blood, taken in connection with sensitization to the hapten diphenylcyclopropenone (DPC). For the CDR3, the DNA is TGTGCCAGCAGCGTTCGAGGGGGAGAGTCTGGAAACACCATATATTTT. The encoded protein is CASSVRGGESGNTIYF.